This passage covers 21 T cell receptor beta chains from one sample sequenced in a study of shared clonotypes between healthy human individuals (dated by TCRdb to the early 2020s). To prepare the library, the immunoSEQ multiplex PCR assay was applied. The source is immuneACCESS, and TCRdb retained only in-frame sequences with V and J called. Part of the clones is not carried over; for the studies checked, unresolved V genes explain less than half of this, and the remainder is unexplained. The sample table shows roughly 2,500,000 clones, and approximately 94% are seen once. The ten largest clones add up to more than 0.35% of the sample. The specimen was naive CD4+ T cells from PBMCs. This specimen's cell subset or site label, interpreted: CD45RA+ positively selected. Receptor source: a young man in good health. Some clones in this sample may be carry-over from other donors' samples.

The chain couples TRBV5-8 to TRBJ2-1; tentatively, D is TRBD1 (6 bases). Germline V gives CDR1 SGHTS, CDR2 YDEGEE. V lost 1 base to trimming and J lost 1 base, with 15 bases between them. CDR3 length: 17 residues. CDR3 loop: CASSLLLGTLSYNEQFF. CDR3 sequence (DNA): TGTGCCAGCAGCTTGTTGCTCGGGACATTATCCTACAATGAGCAGTTCTTC. Looking up the rest from reference TRBV5-8 and TRBJ2-1 gives the full variable domain: EAGVTQSPTHLIKTRGQQATLRCSPISGHTSVYWYQQALGLGLQFLLWYDEGEERNRGNFPPRFSGRQFPNYSSELNVNALELEDSALYLCASSLLLGTLSYNEQFFGPGTRLTVL.

The V call is TRBV7-7, the J call TRBJ2-7, with D perhaps matching TRBD1 or TRBD2 (5 bases each). The germline V gene encodes CDR1 SSHAT and CDR2 FNYEAQ (reference sequence). The length of the CDR3 is 13 residues. V gave up 5 bases and J gave up 1 base, with 9 bases separating them. This CDR3 reads CASSGTGSYEQYF. The CDR3 bases are TGTGCCAGCAGCGGGACGGGGTCCTACGAGCAGTACTTC.

In nucleotides, the CDR3 is TGTGCCAGCAGAACCCCCGGGACAGGGAGTGGCTACACCTTC. Translating gives CASRTPGTGSGYTF. J is TRBJ1-2 and V is TRBV6-5; the match to TRBD1 covers 9 bases. CDR1 is MNHEY and CDR2 is SVGAGI in the germline V gene. CDR3 length equals 14 residues. V trimming: 6 bases; J trimming: 7 bases; junction bases outside the gene matches: 9.

The chain combines TRBV28 with TRBJ2-6; D remains ambiguous. Trimming cost V 1 base and J 0 bases, with 4 bases left between them. This CDR3 contains 15 residues. Germline V lookup: CDR1 MDHEN, CDR2 SYDVKM. The CDR3 bases are TGTGCCAGCAGTTTATATTCCTCTGGGGCCAACGTCCTGACTTTC. Translation: CASSLYSSGANVLTF.

This clone was seen just once. The chain couples TRBV10-1 to TRBJ1-1; 11 positions match TRBD1. J gave up 7 bases and V 6 bases, and 7 bases lay outside the gene matches. CDR1 is WNHNN, CDR2 SYGVQD, per germline (reference sequence). The CDR3 has 14 amino acids. CDR3 bases: TGCGCCAGCAGCGAGGGACAGGGGGTCGGTGAAGCTTTCTTT. As protein: CASSEGQGVGEAFF.

The gene calls are TRBV18 and TRBJ2-7; D is perhaps TRBD2 (5 bases). The germline gives CDR1 KGHSH, CDR2 LQKENI. The CDR3 sequence is 17 residues long. With 0 bases removed from V and 2 bases from J, the gap between germline ends came to 17 bases. Here the CDR3 DNA reads TGTGCCAGCTCACCACCCTCCCCTAGCCAGTTACCCTACGAGCAGTACTTC. This gives the protein CASSPPSPSQLPYEQYF.

The V gene is TRBV5-1, the J gene TRBJ2-5, with TRBD2 as a possible D gene (5 bases). The V and J ends lost 4 bases and 5 bases respectively, with 12 bases between them. From germline, CDR1 is SGHRS and CDR2 YFSETQ. This CDR3 has 13 amino acids. The CDR3 region is CASSPGSAETQYF. The DNA of the CDR3 is TGCGCCAGCAGCCCGGGGAGCGCGGAGACCCAGTACTTC. Full variable domain (missing parts from reference TRBV5-1 and TRBJ2-5): KAGVTQTPRYLIKTRGQQVTLSCSPISGHRSVSWYQQTPGQGLQFLFEYFSETQRNKGNFPGRFSGRQFSNSRSEMNVSTLELGDSALYLCASSPGSAETQYFGPGTRLLVL.

The chain links TRBV5-6 to TRBJ2-1, with TRBD2 matching over 10 bases. The germline CDR1 and CDR2 sequences are SGHDT and YYEEEE. Trimming removed 2 bases from V and 2 bases from J; junction bases left unmatched: 7. The CDR3 has 17 amino acids. DNA of the CDR3: TGTGCCAGCAGCTTTATAGCGGGAGGCCTCCCCTACAATGAGCAGTTCTTC. This gives the protein CASSFIAGGLPYNEQFF.

J is TRBJ1-4 and V is TRBV5-1; D may be TRBD1 (6 bases). Per germline, CDR1 SGHRS and CDR2 YFSETQ. V was cut by 0 bases and J by 5 bases, with 11 bases left in between. The CDR3 totals 15 residues. CDR3 loop: CASSLAGTQNEKLFF. The CDR3 DNA is TGCGCCAGCAGCTTGGCCGGGACACAGAATGAAAAACTGTTTTTT.

V usage is TRBV10-2 and J usage is TRBJ2-3; 8 nucleotides agree with TRBD1. The CDR3 contains 18 residues. Trimming cost V 4 bases and J 5 bases; bases outside gene matches: 17. Germline-derived CDR1 and CDR2 are WSHSY and SAAADI. The CDR3 coding sequence is TGCGCCAGCAGTGGTACCCTTGGACAGGGTGGAGGTAGAGATACGCAGTATTTT. It encodes CASSGTLGQGGGRDTQYF.

The rearrangement joins TRBV6-5 to TRBJ1-2; weak D call: TRBD1 (5 bases). The CDR3 loop spans 14 amino acids. V lost 8 bases, J lost 2 bases, and 15 bases lay in between. Germline CDR1 MNHEY, CDR2 SVGAGI. The CDR3 reads CASRDAQGNYGYTF. CDR3 nucleotide sequence: TGTGCCAGCCGCGATGCCCAGGGAAACTATGGCTACACCTTC.

The chain couples TRBV9 to TRBJ2-7, with D hard to call. V dropped 0 bases and J dropped 3 bases, with 13 bases sitting between them. Germline V lookup: CDR1 SGDLS, CDR2 YYNGEE. CDR3 size: 15 residues. CDR3 amino acids: CASSVEGADLYEQYF. In DNA, the CDR3 is TGTGCCAGCAGCGTAGAAGGCGCGGACCTCTACGAGCAGTACTTC.

The rearrangement uses TRBV5-4 and TRBJ2-7; TRBD2 aligns across 12 bases. The CDR3 sequence is 16 residues long. The J segment lost 5 bases and the V segment lost 4 bases, leaving 10 bases of the junction unmatched. CDR1 is SGHNT and CDR2 is YYREEE in the germline V gene (reference sequence). The CDR3 region is CASSLGLAGNRDEQYF. In nucleotides, the CDR3 is TGTGCCAGCAGCCTCGGACTAGCGGGAAATCGGGACGAGCAGTACTTC.

The J gene is TRBJ1-1, the V gene TRBV5-1; D perhaps matches TRBD1 (6 bases). Between the trimmed V and J ends, which lost 0 bases and 0 bases, there was a span of 12 bases. CDR3 length equals 16 residues. Germline assignment: CDR1 SGHRS and CDR2 YFSETQ. Here the CDR3 DNA reads TGCGCCAGCAGCTTGGCCGGACAGCTCATGAACACTGAAGCTTTCTTT. Amino acids: CASSLAGQLMNTEAFF.

J is TRBJ2-6 and V is TRBV11-2; tentative D call: TRBD1 (5 bases). CDR1 and CDR2 (germline): SGHAT, FQNNGV. The germline V and J ends were trimmed by 9 bases and 3 bases, with 15 bases remaining between them. The CDR3 runs to 15 residues. The CDR3, as DNA: TGTGCCAGTGTCCTCCAGGGTTTTGGGGCCAACGTCCTGACTTTC. It yields the protein CASVLQGFGANVLTF.

Concerning this clone: A read error may produce the germline difference seen at one junction end. Other DNA sequences in this sample translate to the same CDR3. The V and J genes are TRBV5-1 and TRBJ2-1; no definite D call. CDR3 length: 14 amino acids. CDR1 and CDR2 from the germline V gene are SGHRS and YFSETQ. The CDR3: CASSLDSTYNEQFF. The CDR3 DNA reads as TGCGCCAGCAGCTTGGACAGTACCTACAATGAGCAATTCTTC.

Points on this clone: Other nucleotide sequences in the sample specify the same CDR3. This sequence joins TRBV18 and TRBJ2-5; D not resolved. The CDR3 length is 11 residues. The germline V gene encodes CDR1 KGHSH and CDR2 LQKENI. The V end was cut by 3 bases, the J end by 5 bases, with 4 bases between. The CDR3 coding sequence is TGTGCCAGCTCACCCCTCGAGACCCAGTACTTC. Amino acids: CASSPLETQYF.

Of note for this clone: Other DNA sequences in this specimen translate into the identical CDR3. The chain links TRBV9 to TRBJ2-5; TRBD2 might be the D (5 bases). The germline CDR1 and CDR2 sequences are SGDLS and YYNGEE. The CDR3 covers 15 residues. V dropped 0 bases and J dropped 5 bases, with 14 bases sitting between them. DNA of the CDR3: TGTGCCAGCAGCGTAGCGTCGGGGTCTGAGGAGACCCAGTACTTC. This gives the protein CASSVASGSEETQYF.

The rearrangement uses TRBV19 and TRBJ2-3, with a possible D match to TRBD2 (5 bases). CDR1 is LNHDA and CDR2 is SQIVND in the germline V gene (reference sequence). V lost 2 bases and J lost 2, with 17 bases in between. CDR3 length equals 17 residues. The CDR3 region has the DNA TGTGCCAGTAGTATAAATCCACTAGGGTCACACACAGATACGCAGTATTTT. Translating gives CASSINPLGSHTDTQYF.

The V and J genes are TRBV9 and TRBJ2-1; 9 bases line up with TRBD2. The CDR3 sequence is 18 residues long. From germline, CDR1 is SGDLS and CDR2 YYNGEE. V lost 0 bases and J lost 7; bases outside the gene matches: 14. CDR3 in DNA: TGTGCCAGCAGCGTAGGGAGGTCTAGCGGGACGTATGCAAATGAGCAGTTCTTC. Residues: CASSVGRSSGTYANEQFF.

The J gene is TRBJ2-7, the V gene TRBV15, with D perhaps TRBD1 (5 bases). The V gene's germline CDR1 is LNHNV and CDR2 YYDKDF (reference sequence). This CDR3 contains 15 residues. V was trimmed by 3 bases and J by 2 bases, leaving 14 bases between them. The CDR3: CATSSLDSGAYEQYF. CDR3 nucleotide sequence: TGTGCCACCAGCAGCCTAGACAGTGGGGCCTACGAGCAGTACTTC.